The TCR beta chain described here comes from a study of T cells in Graves' hyperthyroidism and ophthalmopathy. Study-level findings and limits: Most thyroid clonotypes expanded above 0.001 were also detected in blood. Ophthalmopathy was distinguished from stable hyperthyroidism by 13 V-J signatures.

Authors of the study amplified TCR beta CDR3 regions from RNA transcripts. During a first-round RT-PCR of the TCR CDR3, the HTBI primer set was used. TCRdb redid the calling of the multiplex PCR reads with MiXCR, one entry per CDR3 protein. The table shows some 150,000 distinct CDR3 sequences, with around 21% occurring only once. This clonotype was counted between two and nine times. Its antigen remains unidentified. Uncontrolled infection, other autoimmune disease, pregnancy or lactation barred patients from enrollment. In making diagnoses, clinical symptoms, serum thyroxine and TRAb, thyroid ultrasound and orbital computed tomography were all used. Germline CDR1 is SGHRS and CDR2 is YFSETQ. The CDR3 length is 18 residues. V lost 3 bases and J lost 5; bases outside the gene matches: 9.

The V call is TRBV5-1, the J call TRBJ2-1; 15 bases fit TRBD2. Input material: blood. The clonotype comes from a woman between 50 and 59 years old with Graves' hyperthyroidism that later progressed to Graves' ophthalmopathy. CDR3 amino acids: CASSSGLAGGPGNNEQFF. DNA of the CDR3: TGCGCCAGCAGCTCAGGACTAGCGGGAGGGCCCGGCAACAATGAGCAGTTCTTC.